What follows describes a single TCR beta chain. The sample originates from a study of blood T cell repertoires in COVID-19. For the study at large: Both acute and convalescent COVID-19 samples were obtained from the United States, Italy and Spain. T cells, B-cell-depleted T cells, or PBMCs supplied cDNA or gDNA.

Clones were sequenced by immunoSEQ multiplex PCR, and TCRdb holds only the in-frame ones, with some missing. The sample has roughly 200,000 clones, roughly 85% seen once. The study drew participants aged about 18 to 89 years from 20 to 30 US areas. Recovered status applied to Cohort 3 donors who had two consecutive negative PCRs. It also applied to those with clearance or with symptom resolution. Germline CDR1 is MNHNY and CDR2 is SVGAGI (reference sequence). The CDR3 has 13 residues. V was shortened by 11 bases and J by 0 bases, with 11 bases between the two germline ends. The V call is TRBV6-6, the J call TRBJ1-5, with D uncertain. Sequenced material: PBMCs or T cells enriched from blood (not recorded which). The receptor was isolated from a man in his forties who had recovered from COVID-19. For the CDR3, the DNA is TGTGCCTCGACTGAATATAGCAATCAGCCCCAGCATTTT. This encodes CASTEYSNQPQHF.